This T cell receptor (beta chain) was captured by sequencing in a study of shared clonotypes between healthy human individuals. Study observations and caveats: Only a few donors were included, so the genetic and exposure-history diversity represented was limited.

Sequencing used immunoSEQ multiplex PCR; TCRdb keeps in-frame clones, though not all of them. The sample contains about 1.5 million clones, approximately 98% of which appear only once. As concerns this clone: Antigen unknown.

CDR3 length: 16 amino acids. Germline loops: CDR1 MNHNY, CDR2 SVGAGI (reference sequence). Trimming pared 6 bases from V and 1 base from J, leaving 16 bases between. This chain joins TRBV6-6 and TRBJ1-5, with a weak D call TRBD1 (5 bases). Sequenced: naive CD4+ T cells sorted from blood. Subset described: CD45RA+ positively selected. The source of this sequence is a man aged 25-40 years in good health. CDR3 sequence reads: CASSQKRGRSNQPQHF. The CDR3 DNA reads as TGTGCCAGCAGCCAAAAACGGGGGAGAAGCAATCAGCCCCAGCATTTT.